This section outlines one TCR beta chain sequence together with its context. These data belong to a study of T cells in Graves' hyperthyroidism and ophthalmopathy. This CDR3 contains 13 residues. CDR1 SGHDT and CDR2 YYEEEE come from the germline V gene. V lost 4 bases to trimming and J lost 3 bases, with 10 bases between them. Amplified TCR beta CDR3 regions came from RNA transcripts. TCR CDR3 underwent first-round RT-PCR with the HTBI primer set. TCRdb analysed the multiplex PCR reads with MiXCR anew, one entry per CDR3 protein. The sample holds some 200,000 distinct CDR3 sequences, about a sixth seen once.

The source of this sequence is a woman aged 45-65 years with Graves' hyperthyroidism. V and J are TRBV5-6 and TRBJ1-2; D not certain. Input material: blood. The CDR3, as DNA: TGTGCCAGCAGCCCCCGAGCAGACTATGGCTACACCTTC. This sequence encodes CASSPRADYGYTF.